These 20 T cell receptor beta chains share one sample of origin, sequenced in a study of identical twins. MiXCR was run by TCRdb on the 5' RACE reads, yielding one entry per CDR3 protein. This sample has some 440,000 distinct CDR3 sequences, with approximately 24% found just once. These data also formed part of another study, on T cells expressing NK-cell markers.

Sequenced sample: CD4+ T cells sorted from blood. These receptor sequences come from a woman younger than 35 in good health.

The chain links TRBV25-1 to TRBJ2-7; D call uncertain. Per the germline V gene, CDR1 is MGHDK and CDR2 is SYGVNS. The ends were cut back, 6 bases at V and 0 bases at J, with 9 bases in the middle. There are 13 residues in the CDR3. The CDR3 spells CASRGTSSYEQYF. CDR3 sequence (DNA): TGTGCCAGCAGGGGTACGAGCTCCTACGAGCAGTACTTC.

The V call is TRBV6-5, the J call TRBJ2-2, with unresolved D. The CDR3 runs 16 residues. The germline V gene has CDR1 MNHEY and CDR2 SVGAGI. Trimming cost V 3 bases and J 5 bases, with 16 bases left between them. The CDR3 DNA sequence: TGTGCCAGCAGTTATGGTGTTTCCCTGGGGACCGGGGAGCTGTTTTTT. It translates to CASSYGVSLGTGELFF.

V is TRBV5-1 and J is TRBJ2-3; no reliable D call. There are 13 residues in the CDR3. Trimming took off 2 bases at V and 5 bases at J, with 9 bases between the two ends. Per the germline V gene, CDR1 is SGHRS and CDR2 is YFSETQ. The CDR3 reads CASSLTLGDTQYF. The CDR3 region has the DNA TGCGCCAGCAGCTTAACACTTGGAGATACGCAGTATTTT.

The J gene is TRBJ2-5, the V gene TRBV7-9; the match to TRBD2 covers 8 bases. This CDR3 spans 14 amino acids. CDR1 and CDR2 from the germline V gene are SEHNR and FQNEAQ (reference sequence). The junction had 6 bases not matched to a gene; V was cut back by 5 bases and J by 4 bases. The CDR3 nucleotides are TGTGCCAGCAGCCAATTTAGCGGGACAGAGACCCAGTACTTC. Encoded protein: CASSQFSGTETQYF.

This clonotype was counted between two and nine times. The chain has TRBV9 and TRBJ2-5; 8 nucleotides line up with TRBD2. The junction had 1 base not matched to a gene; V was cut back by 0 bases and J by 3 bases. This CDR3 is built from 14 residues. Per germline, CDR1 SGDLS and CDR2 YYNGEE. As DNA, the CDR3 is TGTGCCAGCAGCGTAGGCGGGGGGAAAGAGACCCAGTACTTC. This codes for CASSVGGGKETQYF. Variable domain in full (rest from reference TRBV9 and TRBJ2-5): DSGVTQTPKHLITATGQRVTLRCSPRSGDLSVYWYQQSLDQGLQFLIQYYNGEERAKGNILERFSAQQFPDLHSELNLSSLELGDSALYFCASSVGGGKETQYFGPGTRLLVL.

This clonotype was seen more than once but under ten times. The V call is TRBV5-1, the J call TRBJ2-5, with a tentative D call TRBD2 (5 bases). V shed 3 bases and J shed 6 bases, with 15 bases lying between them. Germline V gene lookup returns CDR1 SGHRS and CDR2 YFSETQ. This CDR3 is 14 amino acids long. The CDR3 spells CASSSAGSGQTQYF. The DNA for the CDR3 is TGCGCCAGCAGCTCAGCCGGCAGCGGACAGACCCAGTACTTC.

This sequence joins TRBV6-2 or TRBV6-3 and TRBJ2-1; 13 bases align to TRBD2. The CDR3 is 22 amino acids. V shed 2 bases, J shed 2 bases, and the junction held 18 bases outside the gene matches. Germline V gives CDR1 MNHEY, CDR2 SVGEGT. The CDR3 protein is CASSYLISYGTSGNHPYNEQFF. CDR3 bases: TGTGCCAGCAGTTACCTCATATCGTATGGGACTAGCGGGAACCATCCCTACAATGAGCAGTTCTTC.

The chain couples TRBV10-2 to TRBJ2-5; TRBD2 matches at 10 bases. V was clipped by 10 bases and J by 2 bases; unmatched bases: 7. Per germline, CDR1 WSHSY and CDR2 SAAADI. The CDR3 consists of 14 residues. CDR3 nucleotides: TGCGCCAACAGGGCGACTAGCGGGCAAGAGACCCAGTACTTC. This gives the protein CANRATSGQETQYF.

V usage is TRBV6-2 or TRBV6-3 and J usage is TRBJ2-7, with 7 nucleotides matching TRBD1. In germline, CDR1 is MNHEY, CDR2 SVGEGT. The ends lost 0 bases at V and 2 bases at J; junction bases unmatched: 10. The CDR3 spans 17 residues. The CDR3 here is CASSYSTKTGLTYEQYF. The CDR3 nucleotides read TGTGCCAGCAGTTACTCGACGAAGACAGGGCTTACCTACGAGCAGTACTTC.

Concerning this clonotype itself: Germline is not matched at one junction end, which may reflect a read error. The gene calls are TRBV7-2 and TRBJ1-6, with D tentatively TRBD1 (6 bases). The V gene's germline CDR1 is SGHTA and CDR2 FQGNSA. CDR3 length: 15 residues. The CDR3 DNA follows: TGTGCCAGCAGCTTACAAGGGGGTGAGGGTTCACCCCTCCTCTTT. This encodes CASSLQGGEGSPLLF.

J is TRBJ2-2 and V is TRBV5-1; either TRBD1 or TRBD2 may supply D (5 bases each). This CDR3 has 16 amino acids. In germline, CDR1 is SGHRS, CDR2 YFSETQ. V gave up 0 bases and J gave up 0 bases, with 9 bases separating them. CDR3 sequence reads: CASSLAGSSNTGELFF. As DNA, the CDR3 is TGCGCCAGCAGCTTGGCAGGGAGCTCGAACACCGGGGAGCTGTTTTTT.

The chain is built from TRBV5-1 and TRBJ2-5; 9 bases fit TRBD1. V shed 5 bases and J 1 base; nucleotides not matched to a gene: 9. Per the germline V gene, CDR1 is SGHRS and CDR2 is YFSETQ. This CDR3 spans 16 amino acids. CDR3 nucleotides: TGCGCCAGCAGGCCGGTGGGACAGGGCGGCCAAGAGACCCAGTACTTC. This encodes CASRPVGQGGQETQYF.

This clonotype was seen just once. The DNA for the CDR3 is TGTGCCAGCAGCAAGGGACATGTGGAGACCCAGTACTTC. Its translation is CASSKGHVETQYF. The chain combines TRBV6-1 with TRBJ2-5; tentative D call: TRBD1 (6 bases). V was shortened by 6 bases and J by 5 bases, with 13 bases between the two germline ends. This CDR3 region has 13 residues. From germline, CDR1 is MNHNS and CDR2 SASEGT.

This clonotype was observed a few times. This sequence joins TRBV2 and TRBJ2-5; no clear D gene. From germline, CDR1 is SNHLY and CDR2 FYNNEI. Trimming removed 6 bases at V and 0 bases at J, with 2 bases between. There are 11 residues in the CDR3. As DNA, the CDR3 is TGTGCCAGCAGGGACCAAGAGACCCAGTACTTC. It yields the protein CASRDQETQYF.

This CDR3 is CAISDQGYRLGEQYF. CDR3 coding DNA: TGTGCCATCAGTGACCAGGGATATCGGCTAGGCGAGCAGTACTTC. The genes are TRBV10-3 and TRBJ2-7; weak D call: TRBD1 (5 bases). In germline, CDR1 is ENHRY, CDR2 SYGVKD. This CDR3 has 15 residues. V lost 3 bases and J 6 bases, leaving 18 bases between the germline ends.

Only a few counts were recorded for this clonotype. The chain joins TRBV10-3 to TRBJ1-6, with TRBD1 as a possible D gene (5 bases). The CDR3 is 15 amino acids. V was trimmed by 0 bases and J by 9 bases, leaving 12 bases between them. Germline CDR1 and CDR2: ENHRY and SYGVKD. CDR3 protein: CAISESRQGGSPLHF. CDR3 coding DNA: TGTGCCATCAGTGAGTCCCGCCAGGGTGGTTCACCCCTCCACTTT.

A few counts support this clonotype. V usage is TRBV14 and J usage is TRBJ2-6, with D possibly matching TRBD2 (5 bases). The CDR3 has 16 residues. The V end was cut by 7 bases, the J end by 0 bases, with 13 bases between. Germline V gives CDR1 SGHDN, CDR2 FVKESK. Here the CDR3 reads CASTRDSFSGANVLTF. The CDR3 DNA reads TGTGCCAGCACCCGGGATTCTTTCTCTGGGGCCAACGTCCTGACTTTC.

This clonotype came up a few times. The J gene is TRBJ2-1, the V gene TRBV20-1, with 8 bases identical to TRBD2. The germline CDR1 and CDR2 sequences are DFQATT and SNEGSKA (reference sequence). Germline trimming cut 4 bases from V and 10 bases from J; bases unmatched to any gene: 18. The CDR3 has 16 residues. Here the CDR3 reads CSAKRGRTSPLVEQFF. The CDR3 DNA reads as TGCAGTGCTAAGAGGGGAAGGACTAGCCCGTTGGTAGAGCAGTTCTTC.

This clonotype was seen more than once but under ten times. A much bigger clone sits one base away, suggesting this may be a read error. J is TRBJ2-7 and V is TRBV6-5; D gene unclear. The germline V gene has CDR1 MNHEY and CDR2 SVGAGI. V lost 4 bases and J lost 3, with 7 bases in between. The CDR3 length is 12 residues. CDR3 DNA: TGTGCCAGCAGTTGGAGTGGCTACGAGCAGTACTTC. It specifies CASSWSGYEQYF.

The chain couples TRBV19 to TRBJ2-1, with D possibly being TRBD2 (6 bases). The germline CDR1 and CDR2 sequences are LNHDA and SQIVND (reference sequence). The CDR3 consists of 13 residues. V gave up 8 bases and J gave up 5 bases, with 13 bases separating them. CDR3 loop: CASRERQNNEQFF. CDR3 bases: TGTGCCAGTCGGGAGAGGCAGAACAATGAGCAGTTCTTC.